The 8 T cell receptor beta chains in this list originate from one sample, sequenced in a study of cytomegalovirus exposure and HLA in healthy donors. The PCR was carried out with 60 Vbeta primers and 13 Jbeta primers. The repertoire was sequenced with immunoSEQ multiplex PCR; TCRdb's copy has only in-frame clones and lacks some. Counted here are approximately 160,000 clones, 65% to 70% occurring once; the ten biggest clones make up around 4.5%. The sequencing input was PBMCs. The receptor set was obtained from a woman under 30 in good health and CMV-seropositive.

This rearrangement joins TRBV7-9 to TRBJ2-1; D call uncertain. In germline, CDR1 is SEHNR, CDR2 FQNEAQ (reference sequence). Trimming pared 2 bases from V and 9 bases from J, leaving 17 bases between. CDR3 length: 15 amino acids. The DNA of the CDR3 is TGTGCCAGCAGCTTAAGTAGACCAGCGACTCGTGAGCAGTTCTTC. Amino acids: CASSLSRPATREQFF.

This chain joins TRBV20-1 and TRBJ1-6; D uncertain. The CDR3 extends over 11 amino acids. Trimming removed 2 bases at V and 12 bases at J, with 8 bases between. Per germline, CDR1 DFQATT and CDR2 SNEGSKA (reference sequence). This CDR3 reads CSARFRGPLHF. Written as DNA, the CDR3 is TGCAGTGCTAGATTTCGAGGACCCCTCCACTTT.

CDR3 sequence (DNA): TGTGCCAGCAAGGGACAGACAAGTGCAGATACGCAGTATTTT. This sequence encodes CASKGQTSADTQYF. This sequence joins TRBV2 and TRBJ2-3, with 7 bases aligning to TRBD1. The CDR3 is made up of 14 amino acids. Germline trimming cut 7 bases from V and 4 bases from J; bases unmatched to any gene: 8. Germline CDR1 SNHLY, CDR2 FYNNEI.

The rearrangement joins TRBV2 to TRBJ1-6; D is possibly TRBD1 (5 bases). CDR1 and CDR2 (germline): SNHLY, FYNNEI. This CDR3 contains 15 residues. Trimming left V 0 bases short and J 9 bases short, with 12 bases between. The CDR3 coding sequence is TGTGCCAGCAGTGAAGCGCTCAGGGATCGTTCACCCCTCCACTTT. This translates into CASSEALRDRSPLHF.

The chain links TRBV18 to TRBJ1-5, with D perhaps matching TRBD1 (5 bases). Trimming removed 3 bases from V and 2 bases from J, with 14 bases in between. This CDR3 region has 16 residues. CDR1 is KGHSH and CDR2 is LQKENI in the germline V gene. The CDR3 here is CASSPNTGSGNQPQHF. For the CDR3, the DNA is TGTGCCAGCTCACCCAACACAGGTTCTGGCAATCAGCCCCAGCATTTT.

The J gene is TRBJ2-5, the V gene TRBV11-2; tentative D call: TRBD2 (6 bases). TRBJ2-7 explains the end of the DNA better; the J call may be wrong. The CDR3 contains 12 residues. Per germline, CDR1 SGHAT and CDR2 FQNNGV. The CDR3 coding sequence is TGTGCCACCGGACTACGGGAGTACGAGCAGTACTTC. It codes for CATGLREYEQYF.

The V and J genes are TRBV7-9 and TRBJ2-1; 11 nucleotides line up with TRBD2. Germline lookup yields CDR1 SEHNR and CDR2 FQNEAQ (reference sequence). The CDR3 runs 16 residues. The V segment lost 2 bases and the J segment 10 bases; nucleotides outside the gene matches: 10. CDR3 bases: TGTGCCAGCAGCTTAACTAGCGGGGGCCTACACGGGGAGCAGTTCTTC. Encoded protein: CASSLTSGGLHGEQFF.

The CDR3 reads CASSLAGTENSPLHF. In DNA, the CDR3 is TGTGCCAGCAGCTTAGCCGGGACAGAAAATTCACCCCTCCACTTT. The rearrangement links TRBV7-2 to TRBJ1-6, with 7 nucleotides matching TRBD1. Germline CDR1 reads SGHTA; CDR2 reads FQGNSA. CDR3 length equals 15 residues. With 0 bases clipped from V and 7 bases from J, the junction kept 3 bases outside the gene matches. Variable domain in full (rest from reference TRBV7-2 and TRBJ1-6): GAGVSQSPSNKVTEKGKDVELRCDPISGHTALYWYRQSLGQGLEFLIYFQGNSAPDKSGLPSDRFSAERTGGSVSTLTIQRTQQEDSAVYLCASSLAGTENSPLHFGNGTRLTVT.